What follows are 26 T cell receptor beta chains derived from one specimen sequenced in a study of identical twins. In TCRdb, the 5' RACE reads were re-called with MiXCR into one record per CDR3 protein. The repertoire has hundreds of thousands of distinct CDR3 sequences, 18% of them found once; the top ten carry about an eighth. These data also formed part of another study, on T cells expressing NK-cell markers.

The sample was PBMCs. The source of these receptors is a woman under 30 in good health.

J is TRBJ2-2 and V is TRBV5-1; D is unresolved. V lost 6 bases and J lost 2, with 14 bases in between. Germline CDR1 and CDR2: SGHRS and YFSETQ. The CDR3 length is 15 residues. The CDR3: CASTPDTVNTGELFF. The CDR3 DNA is TGCGCCAGCACCCCTGACACCGTTAACACCGGGGAGCTGTTTTTT.

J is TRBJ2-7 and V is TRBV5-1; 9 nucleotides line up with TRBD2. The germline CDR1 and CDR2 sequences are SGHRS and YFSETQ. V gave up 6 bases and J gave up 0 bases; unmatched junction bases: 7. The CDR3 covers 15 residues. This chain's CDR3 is CASTATAGGSYEQYF. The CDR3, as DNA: TGCGCCAGCACGGCCACAGCGGGGGGCTCCTACGAGCAGTACTTC.

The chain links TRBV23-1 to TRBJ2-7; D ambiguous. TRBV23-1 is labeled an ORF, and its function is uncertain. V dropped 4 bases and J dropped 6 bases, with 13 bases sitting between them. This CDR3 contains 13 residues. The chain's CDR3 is CASSPLWKTEQYF. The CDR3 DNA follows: TGCGCCAGCAGTCCGCTTTGGAAAACCGAGCAGTACTTC.

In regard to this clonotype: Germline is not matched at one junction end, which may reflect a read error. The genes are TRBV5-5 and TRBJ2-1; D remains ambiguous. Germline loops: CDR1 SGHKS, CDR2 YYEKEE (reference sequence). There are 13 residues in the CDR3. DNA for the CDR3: TGTGCCATCAGCTTCCCTGGGAACAATGAGCAGTTCTTC. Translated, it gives CAISFPGNNEQFF.

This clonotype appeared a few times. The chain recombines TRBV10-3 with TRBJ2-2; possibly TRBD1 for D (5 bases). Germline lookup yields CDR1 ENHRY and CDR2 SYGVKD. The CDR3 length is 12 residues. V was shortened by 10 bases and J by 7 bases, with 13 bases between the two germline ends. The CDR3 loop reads CATQQDSGELFF. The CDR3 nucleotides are TGTGCCACACAACAAGACAGCGGGGAGCTGTTTTTT.

The CDR3 coding sequence is TGCGCCAGCAGCCCATCGAGGGTGAACACCGGGGAGCTGTTTTTT. It translates to CASSPSRVNTGELFF. The J gene is TRBJ2-2, the V gene TRBV5-1; D possibly corresponds to TRBD2 (5 bases). V was clipped by 4 bases and J by 1 base, with 11 bases between them. This CDR3 contains 15 residues. CDR1 is SGHRS, CDR2 YFSETQ, per germline.

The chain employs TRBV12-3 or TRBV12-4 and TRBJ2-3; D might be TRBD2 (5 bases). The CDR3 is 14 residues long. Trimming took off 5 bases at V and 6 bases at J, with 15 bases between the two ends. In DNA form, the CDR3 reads TGTGCCAGCAGTCCACTAGGCCCCATGGATACGCAGTATTTT. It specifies CASSPLGPMDTQYF.

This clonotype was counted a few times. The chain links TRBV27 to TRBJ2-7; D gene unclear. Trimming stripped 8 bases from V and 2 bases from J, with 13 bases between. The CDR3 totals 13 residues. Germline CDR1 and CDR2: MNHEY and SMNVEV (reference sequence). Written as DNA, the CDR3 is TGTGCCAGCGGAATCGGGCCGCCCTACGAGCAGTACTTC. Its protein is CASGIGPPYEQYF.

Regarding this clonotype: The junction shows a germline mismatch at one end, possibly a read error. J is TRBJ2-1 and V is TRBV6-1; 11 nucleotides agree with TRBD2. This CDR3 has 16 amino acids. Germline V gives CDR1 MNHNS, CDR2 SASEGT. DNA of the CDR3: TGTGCCGGCAGCCGAGCAGGGACTAGCGGTCGGAATGAGCAGTTCTTC. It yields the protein CAGSRAGTSGRNEQFF.

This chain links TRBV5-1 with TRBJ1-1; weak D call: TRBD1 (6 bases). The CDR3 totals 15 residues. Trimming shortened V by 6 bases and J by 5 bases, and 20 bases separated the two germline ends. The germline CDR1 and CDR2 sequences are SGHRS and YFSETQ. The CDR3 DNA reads TGCGCCAGCACCTCTTTGGGGGGCGCAGGGACTGAAGCTTTCTTT. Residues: CASTSLGGAGTEAFF.

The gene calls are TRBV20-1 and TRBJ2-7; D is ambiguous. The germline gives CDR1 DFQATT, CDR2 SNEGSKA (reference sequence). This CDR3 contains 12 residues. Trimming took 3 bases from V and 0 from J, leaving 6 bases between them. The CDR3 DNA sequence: TGCAGTGCTAGGAGCGCCTCCTACGAGCAGTACTTC. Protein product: CSARSASYEQYF.

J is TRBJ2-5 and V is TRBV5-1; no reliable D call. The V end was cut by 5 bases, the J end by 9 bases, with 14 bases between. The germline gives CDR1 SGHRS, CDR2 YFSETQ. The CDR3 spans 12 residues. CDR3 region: CASRSTVGSQYF. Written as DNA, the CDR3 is TGCGCCAGCAGATCAACGGTGGGGTCCCAGTACTTC.

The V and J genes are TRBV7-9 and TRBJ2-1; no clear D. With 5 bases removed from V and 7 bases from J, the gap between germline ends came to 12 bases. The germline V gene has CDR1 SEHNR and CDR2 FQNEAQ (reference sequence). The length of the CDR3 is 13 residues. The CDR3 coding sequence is TGTGCCAGCAGCCGCCTTCGTTTTAATGAGCAGTTCTTC. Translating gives CASSRLRFNEQFF.

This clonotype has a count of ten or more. This CDR3 is CASSSETQYF. The CDR3 DNA is TGTGCCAGCAGTTCAGAGACCCAGTACTTC. V usage is TRBV12-3 or TRBV12-4 and J usage is TRBJ2-5; no reliable D call. The length of the CDR3 is 10 residues. The germline V and J ends were trimmed by 4 bases and 4 bases, with 1 base remaining between them.

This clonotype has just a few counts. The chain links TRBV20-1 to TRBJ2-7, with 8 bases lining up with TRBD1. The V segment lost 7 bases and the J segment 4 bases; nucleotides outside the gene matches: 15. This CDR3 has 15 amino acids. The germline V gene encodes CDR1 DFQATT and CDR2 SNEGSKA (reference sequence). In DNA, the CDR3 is TGCAGTGTCACCTTGGGGACAGGTACCTCATACGAGCAGTACTTC. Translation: CSVTLGTGTSYEQYF.

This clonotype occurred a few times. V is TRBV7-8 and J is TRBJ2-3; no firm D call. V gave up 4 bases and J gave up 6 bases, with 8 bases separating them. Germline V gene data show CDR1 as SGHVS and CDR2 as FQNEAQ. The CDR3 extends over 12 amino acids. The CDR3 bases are TGTGCCAGCAGCTCTTCTTCGGATACGCAGTATTTT. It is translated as CASSSSSDTQYF. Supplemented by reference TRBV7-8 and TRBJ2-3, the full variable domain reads GAGVSQSPRYKVAKRGQDVALRCDPISGHVSLFWYQQALGQGPEFLTYFQNEAQLDKSGLPSDRFFAERPEGSVSTLKIQRTQQEDSAVYLCASSSSSDTQYFGPGTRLTVL.

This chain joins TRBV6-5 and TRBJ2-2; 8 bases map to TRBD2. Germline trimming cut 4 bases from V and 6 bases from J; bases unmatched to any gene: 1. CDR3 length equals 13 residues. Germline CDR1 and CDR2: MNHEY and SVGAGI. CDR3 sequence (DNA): TGTGCCAGCAGTTCAGCGGGGGCCGGGGAGCTGTTTTTT. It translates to CASSSAGAGELFF.

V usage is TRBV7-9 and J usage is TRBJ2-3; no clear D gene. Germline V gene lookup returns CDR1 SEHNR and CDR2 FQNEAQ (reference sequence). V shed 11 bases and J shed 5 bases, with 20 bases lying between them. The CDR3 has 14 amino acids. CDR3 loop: CAPRPGLSGDTQYF. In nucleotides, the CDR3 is TGTGCCCCACGACCAGGATTGTCCGGAGATACGCAGTATTTT.

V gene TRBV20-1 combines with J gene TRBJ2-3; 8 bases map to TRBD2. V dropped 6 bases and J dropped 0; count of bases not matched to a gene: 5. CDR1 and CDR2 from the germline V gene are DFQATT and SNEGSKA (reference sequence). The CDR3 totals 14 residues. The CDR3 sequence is CSAIASGSTDTQYF. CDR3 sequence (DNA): TGCAGTGCCATAGCTAGCGGGAGCACAGATACGCAGTATTTT.

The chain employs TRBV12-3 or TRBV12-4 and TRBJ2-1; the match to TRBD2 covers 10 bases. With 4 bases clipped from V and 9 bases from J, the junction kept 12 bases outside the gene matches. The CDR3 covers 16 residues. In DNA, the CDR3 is TGTGCCAGCAGTTCTACCTCCTCTAGCGGGAGACGTGAGCAGTTCTTC. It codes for CASSSTSSSGRREQFF.

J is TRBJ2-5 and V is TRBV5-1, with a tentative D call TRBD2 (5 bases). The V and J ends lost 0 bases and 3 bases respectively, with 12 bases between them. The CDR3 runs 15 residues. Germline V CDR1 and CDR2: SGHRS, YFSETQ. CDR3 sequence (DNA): TGCGCCAGCAGCTTGGTAGGACTGTACGAAGAGACCCAGTACTTC. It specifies CASSLVGLYEETQYF.

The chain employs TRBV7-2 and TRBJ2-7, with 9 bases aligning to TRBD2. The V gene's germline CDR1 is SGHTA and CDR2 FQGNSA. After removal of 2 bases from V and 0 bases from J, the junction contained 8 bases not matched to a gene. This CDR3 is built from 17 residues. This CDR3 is CASSLLPLAGNSYEQYF. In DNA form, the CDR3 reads TGTGCCAGCAGCTTATTGCCTCTAGCGGGGAACTCCTACGAGCAGTACTTC.

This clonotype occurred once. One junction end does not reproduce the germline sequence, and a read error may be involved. In nucleotides, the CDR3 is TGCGCCAGCAGCCAGGAGCCGTCGAGTGCGGTTCTCCACTTC. Amino acid sequence: CASSQEPSSAVLHF. The chain employs TRBV5-1 and TRBJ2-4, with unresolved D. This CDR3 is built from 14 residues. CDR1 SGHRS and CDR2 YFSETQ come from the germline V gene. Supplemented by reference TRBV5-1 and TRBJ2-4, the full variable domain reads KAGVTQTPRYLIKTRGQQVTLSCSPISGHRSVSWYQQTPGQGLQFLFEYFSETQRNKGNFPGRFSGRQFSNSRSEMNVSTLELGDSALYLCASSQEPSSAVLHFGAGTRLSVL.

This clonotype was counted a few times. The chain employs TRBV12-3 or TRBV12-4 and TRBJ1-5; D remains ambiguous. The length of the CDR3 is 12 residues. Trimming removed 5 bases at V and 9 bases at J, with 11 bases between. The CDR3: CASSPSNWPQHF. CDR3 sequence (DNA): TGTGCCAGCAGTCCGAGTAATTGGCCCCAGCATTTT.

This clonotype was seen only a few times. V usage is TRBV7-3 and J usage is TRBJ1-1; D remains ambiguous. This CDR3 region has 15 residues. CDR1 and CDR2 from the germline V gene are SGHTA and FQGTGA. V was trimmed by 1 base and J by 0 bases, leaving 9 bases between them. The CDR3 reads CASSLIRRMNTEAFF. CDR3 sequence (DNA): TGTGCCAGCAGCTTAATTCGTCGGATGAACACTGAAGCTTTCTTT.

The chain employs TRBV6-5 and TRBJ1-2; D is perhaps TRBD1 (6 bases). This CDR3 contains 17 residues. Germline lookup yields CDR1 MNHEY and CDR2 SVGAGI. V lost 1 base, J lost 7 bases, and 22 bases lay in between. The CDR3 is CASSYYGGFGGEAGYTF. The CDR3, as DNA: TGTGCCAGCAGTTACTATGGAGGGTTTGGGGGCGAGGCTGGCTACACCTTC.